Listed below are T cell receptor beta chains from one sample, sequenced in a study of cytomegalovirus exposure and HLA in healthy donors. The table came from immunoSEQ multiplex PCR; TCRdb's copy has only in-frame clones and leaves some out. The sample holds about 200,000 clones, roughly 83% seen once. Sequenced: PBMCs. Receptors originate from a male donor in good health and CMV-seropositive. The CDR3 runs from the conserved cysteine through the conserved F or W. For some rows the clone size is stated as once, few or many, or as a class when expanded; others skip it.

j_call,clone_size,v_call,cdr3_aa
TRBJ2-2,NA,TRBV9,CASSVDGGGVTGELFF
TRBJ1-2,once,TRBV19,CASSMTFSTGYTF
TRBJ1-2,few,TRBV19,CASRSQGNYGYTF
TRBJ2-1,NA,TRBV7-2,CASSFGLGSLEQFF
TRBJ1-1,once,TRBV5-6,CASSLRAGVGNTEAFF
TRBJ2-1,NA,TRBV4-1,CASRERSTVDEQFF
TRBJ2-3,NA,TRBV30,CASLRGSGRSPLTDTQYF
TRBJ2-2,NA,TRBV5-4,CASSPGTSVSGELFF
TRBJ2-1,NA,TRBV5-1,CASSTGLAGYNEQFF
TRBJ2-3,NA,TRBV18,CASSPRTSERITDTQYF
TRBJ1-6,NA,TRBV10-3,CAISDRSSYNSPLHF
TRBJ2-7,NA,TRBV5-4,CASSSGLAGGLHF
TRBJ1-5,NA,TRBV27,CASADSLAGNQPQHF
TRBJ2-2,few,TRBV14,CASSQGWPNTGELFF
TRBJ2-1,NA,TRBV5-1,CASSLIQGVQRGKVNEQFF
TRBJ2-1,NA,TRBV4-1,CASSQATGTVRVEQFF
TRBJ2-7,NA,TRBV10-3,CAISEGAAGQYF
TRBJ1-5,NA,TRBV6-5,CASSSGAAGQPQHF
TRBJ2-3,NA,TRBV7-8,CASTFNTERGTQYF
TRBJ1-2,few,TRBV6-1,CASSDSPQGVRGGYTF
TRBJ2-7,once,TRBV5-1,CASSGGTSGGLIYEQYF
TRBJ2-1,NA,TRBV11-3,CASSSRLAGNNEQFF
TRBJ2-2,NA,TRBV5-4,CASSLETSRAGELFF
TRBJ2-7,NA,TRBV9,CASSARDSASYEQYF
TRBJ1-3,NA,TRBV4-1,CASSQDPGQGSGNTIYF
TRBJ2-5,NA,TRBV6-5,CASSYSREGGTQYF
TRBJ1-5,NA,TRBV7-2,CASSSGQGGNQPQHF
TRBJ2-2,NA,TRBV27,CASSPGKNTGELFF
TRBJ1-1,NA,TRBV6-5,CASSHKQGMNTEAFF
TRBJ2-7,NA,TRBV27,CASSLQAGEGYEQYF
TRBJ1-4,NA,TRBV19,CASISRNEKLFF
TRBJ1-2,NA,TRBV27,CASSLSIDRAYGYTF